This T cell receptor beta chain was identified in a study of T cell repertoires in cytomegalovirus infection. Overall study context: Indications of both CMV infection and matching HLA type were provided by public TCR beta signatures.

About this clonotype: Its antigen is unidentified.

TCRdb called the reads again in MiXCR, with one record for every CDR3 protein. This table holds around 570,000 distinct CDR3 sequences, about 40% found once. The input for sequencing was cultured PBMCs, taken from culture after CMV antigen stimulation. The source of this sequence is a human donor in good health (CMV status not recorded). Some clones in this sample may be carry-over from other donors' samples.

The CDR3 DNA reads TGTGCCAGTCGTGACAGGGGAAACTATGGCTACACCTTC. Encoded protein: CASRDRGNYGYTF. The V call is TRBV19, the J call TRBJ1-2; 8 nucleotides align to TRBD1. Germline CDR1 reads LNHDA; CDR2 reads SQIVND (reference sequence). The CDR3 is 13 amino acids. J was trimmed by 2 bases and V by 8 bases; bases with no gene match: 4.